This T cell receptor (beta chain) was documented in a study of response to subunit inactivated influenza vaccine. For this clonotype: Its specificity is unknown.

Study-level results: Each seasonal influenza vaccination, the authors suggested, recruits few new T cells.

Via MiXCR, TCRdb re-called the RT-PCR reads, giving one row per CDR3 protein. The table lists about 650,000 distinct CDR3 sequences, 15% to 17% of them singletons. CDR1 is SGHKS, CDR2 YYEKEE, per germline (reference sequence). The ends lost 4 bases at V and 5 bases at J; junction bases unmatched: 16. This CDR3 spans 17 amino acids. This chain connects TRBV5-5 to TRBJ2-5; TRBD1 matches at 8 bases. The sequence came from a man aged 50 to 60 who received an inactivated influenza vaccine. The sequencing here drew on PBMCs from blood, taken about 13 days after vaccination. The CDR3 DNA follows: TGTGCCAGCAGCCACGGGACAGGCATCCTAAGGTTGGAGACCCAGTACTTC. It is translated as CASSHGTGILRLETQYF.